Listed here is a single TCR beta chain. The data stem from a study of cytomegalovirus exposure and HLA in healthy donors. Primers included in the PCR were 60 Vbeta and 13 Jbeta primers. Libraries were prepared by immunoSEQ multiplex PCR; TCRdb keeps only in-frame clonotypes and omits some of them. The sample holds 100,000 to 150,000 clones, approximately 82% seen once. Germline-derived CDR1 and CDR2 are MDHEN and SYDVKM. CDR3 length equals 17 residues. V trimming: 4 bases; J trimming: 4 bases; junction bases outside the gene matches: 9. The receptor was isolated from a man younger than 35 in good health and CMV-seropositive. The sequenced sample was PBMCs. The V and J genes are TRBV28 and TRBJ1-6, with 8 bases identical to TRBD1. As DNA, the CDR3 is TGTGCCAGCAGTTCGGGACAGGCACAATTTTATAATTCACCCCTCCACTTT. Encoded protein: CASSSGQAQFYNSPLHF.